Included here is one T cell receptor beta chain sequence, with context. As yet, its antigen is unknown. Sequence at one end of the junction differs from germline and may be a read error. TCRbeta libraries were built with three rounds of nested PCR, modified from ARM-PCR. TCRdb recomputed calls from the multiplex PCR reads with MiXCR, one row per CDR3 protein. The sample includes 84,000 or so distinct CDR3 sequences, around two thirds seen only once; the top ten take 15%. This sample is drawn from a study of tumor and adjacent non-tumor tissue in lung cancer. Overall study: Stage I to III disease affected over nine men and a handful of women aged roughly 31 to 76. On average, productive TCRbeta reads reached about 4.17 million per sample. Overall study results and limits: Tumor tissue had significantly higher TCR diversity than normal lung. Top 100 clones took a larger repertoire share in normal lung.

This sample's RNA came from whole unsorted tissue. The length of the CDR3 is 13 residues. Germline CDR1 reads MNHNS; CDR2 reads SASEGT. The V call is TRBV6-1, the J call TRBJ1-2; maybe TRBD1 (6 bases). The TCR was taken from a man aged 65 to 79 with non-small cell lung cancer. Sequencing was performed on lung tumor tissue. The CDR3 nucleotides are TGTACCAGCCGAGAGGGGGTCCGATATGGCTACACCTTC. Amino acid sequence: CTSREGVRYGYTF.